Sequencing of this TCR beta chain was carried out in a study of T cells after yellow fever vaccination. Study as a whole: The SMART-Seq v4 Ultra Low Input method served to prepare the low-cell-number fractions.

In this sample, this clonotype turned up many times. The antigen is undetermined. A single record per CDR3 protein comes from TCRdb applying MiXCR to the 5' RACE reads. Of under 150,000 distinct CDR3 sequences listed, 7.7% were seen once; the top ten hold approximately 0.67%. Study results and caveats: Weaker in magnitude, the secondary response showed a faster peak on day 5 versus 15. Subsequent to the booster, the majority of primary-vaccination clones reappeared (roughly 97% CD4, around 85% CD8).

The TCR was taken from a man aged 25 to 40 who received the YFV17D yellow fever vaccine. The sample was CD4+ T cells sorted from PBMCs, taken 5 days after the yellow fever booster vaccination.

The CDR3 DNA follows: TGTGCCAGCAGTCAGAAGGGACGGATCAATCAGCCCCAGCATTTT. Protein sequence: CASSQKGRINQPQHF. J is TRBJ1-5 and V is TRBV27; possibly TRBD1 for D (5 bases). The CDR3 length is 15 residues. CDR1 MNHEY and CDR2 SMNVEV come from the germline V gene (reference sequence). V was trimmed by 5 bases and J by 3 bases, leaving 14 bases between them.